This T cell receptor (beta chain) was recorded in a study of blood T cell repertoires in COVID-19. Authors' methods: The assay estimated nucleated cells by amplifying reference gene primers. Sequencing used immunoSEQ multiplex PCR; TCRdb keeps in-frame clones, though not all of them. The V and J calls and clone size were taken over from that table, and D and trimming were inferred from the DNA. The sample lists about 200,000 clones, 85% to 90% occurring once. Germline lookup yields CDR1 SEHNR and CDR2 FQNEAQ (reference sequence). J was trimmed by 6 bases and V by 4 bases; bases with no gene match: 13. The CDR3 runs 16 residues.

V usage is TRBV7-9 and J usage is TRBJ1-2; TRBD1 agrees at 8 bases. Sequenced input: PBMCs or T cells enriched from blood (not recorded which). This TCR was sampled from a man aged 25-45 years who had recovered from COVID-19. The CDR3 spells CASSSGFQGAGDGYTF. The CDR3 DNA sequence: TGTGCCAGCAGCTCCGGATTTCAGGGGGCTGGGGATGGCTACACCTTC.